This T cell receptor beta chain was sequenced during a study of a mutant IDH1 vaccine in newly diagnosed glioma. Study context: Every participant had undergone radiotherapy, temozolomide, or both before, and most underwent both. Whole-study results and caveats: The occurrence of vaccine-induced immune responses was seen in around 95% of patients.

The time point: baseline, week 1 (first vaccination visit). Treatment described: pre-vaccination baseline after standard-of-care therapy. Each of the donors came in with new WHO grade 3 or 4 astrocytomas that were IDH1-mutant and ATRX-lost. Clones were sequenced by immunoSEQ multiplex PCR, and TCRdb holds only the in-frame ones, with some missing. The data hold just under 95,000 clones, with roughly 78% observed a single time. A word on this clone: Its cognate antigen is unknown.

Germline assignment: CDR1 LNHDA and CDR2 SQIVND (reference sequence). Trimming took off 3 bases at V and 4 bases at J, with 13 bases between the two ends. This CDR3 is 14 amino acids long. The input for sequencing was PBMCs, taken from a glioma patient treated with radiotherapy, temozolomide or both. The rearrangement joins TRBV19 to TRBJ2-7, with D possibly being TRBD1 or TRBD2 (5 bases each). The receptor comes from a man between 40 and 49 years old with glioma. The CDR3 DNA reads TGTGCCAGTAGTATTGGGACCAGTCCTTACGAGCAGTACTTC. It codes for CASSIGTSPYEQYF.